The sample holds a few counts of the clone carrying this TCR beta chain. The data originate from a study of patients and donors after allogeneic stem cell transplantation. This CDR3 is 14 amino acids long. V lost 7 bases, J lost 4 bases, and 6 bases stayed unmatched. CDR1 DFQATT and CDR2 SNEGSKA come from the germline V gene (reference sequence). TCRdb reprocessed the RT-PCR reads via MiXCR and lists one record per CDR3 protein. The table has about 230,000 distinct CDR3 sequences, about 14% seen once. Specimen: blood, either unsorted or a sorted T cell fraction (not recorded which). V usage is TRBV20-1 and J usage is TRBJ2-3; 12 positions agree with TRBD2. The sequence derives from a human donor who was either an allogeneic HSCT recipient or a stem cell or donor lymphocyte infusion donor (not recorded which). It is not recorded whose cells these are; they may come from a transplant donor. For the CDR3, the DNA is TGCAGTGTCGAGACTAGCGGGGGTCCAGATACGCAGTATTTT. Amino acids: CSVETSGGPDTQYF.